The T cell receptor (beta chain) under discussion was sequenced for a study of cytomegalovirus exposure and HLA in healthy donors (dated by TCRdb to about 2017). A note on the overall study: In an earlier analysis of some 610 of the donors, 250 to 300 Gb of sequence data and 90 million to 120 million unique TCR beta sequences from roughly 200 million T cells were reported. Among the roughly 430 genotyped donors, more than 70% belonged to the genetic ancestry cluster associated with self-reported Caucasian donors. Along with the approximately 700-subject first cohort, a separate validation cohort of over a hundred different subjects was used. Alongside the repertoire data, information on donor age, sex, ethnicity and CMV serostatus was compiled. A handful of DR-DQ haplotypes were handled as single units for association and clustering because linkage in the cohort was strong. The T cell repertoires of about 700 subjects were profiled by immunosequencing and related to cytomegalovirus serostatus. HLA typing covered class I and class II loci at four-digit resolution. All discovery cohort repertoires had been generated on a single sequencing platform. The number of typed donors differed by locus: roughly 629-640 for A, B, C, DRB1 and DQB1; 500 to 550 for DQA1; about 600 for DPA1; and around 490 for DPB1. A later analysis re-examined previously published TCR beta repertoires from just over 650 donors and added high-resolution HLA genotyping to investigate patterns of TCR occurrence. A later genetic analysis used genome-wide SNP genotypes for about three fifths of the 666 donors, treating that subset as a discovery cohort. Across around 400 genotyped donors of the cohort, an average of roughly 250,000 unique TCR beta nucleotide sequences per donor were sequenced, and approximately 19% of those sequences were non-productive. About 320 gigabases of sequencing data and approximately 85 million unique TCR sequences were included in an early release covering several hundred HLA-typed donors. To decide whether each TCR beta V gene segment behaved as functional or pseudogenic, an earlier analysis of 587 of the donors relied on high-throughput TCR beta sequencing. To predict cytomegalovirus infection status, the study brought together high-throughput TCR immunosequencing, statistical association of individual TCRs with disease status, and machine learning. Rather than using new phenotypic data, the later analysis identified candidate immune exposures from TCR beta sequences and from how often those sequences occurred across donors. The study aimed to test whether cataloging public T cell receptors could reveal signatures of past pathogen exposure.

General conclusions and limits of the study: The sequencing pipeline was judged likely to have produced a cluster of highly shared sequence variants as a technical artifact. Because counts were too low, roughly 16 rarely observed V segments, including chromosome 9 orphons, were excluded from the earlier analysis of 587 of the donors. HLA typing was unavailable for some donors at each locus, so association tests used only the typed subset. The presence/absence analyses assumed that sequencing depth was roughly uniform across donors, and that assumption may not be true. Immune exposure information for the cohort was limited to CMV serostatus. In both the original and validation cohorts, the classifier was reported to diagnose cytomegalovirus status with high specificity and sensitivity. According to a later genetic analysis, donors in an Asian-associated ancestry cluster had fewer N-insertions in productive TCRs than the approximately 690-donor mean. Strong co-occurrence of HLA alleles, especially DR and DQ, made assigning TCR associations to individual alleles difficult. A total of about 150 TCR beta chains were listed by the study as associated with cytomegalovirus. A further reported finding was that TCR beta sequences accurately predicted the HLA-A and HLA-B alleles for most subjects in the first cohort. A later analysis reported that several top co-occurrence clusters appeared linked to parvovirus B19, influenza, CMV and Epstein-Barr virus. Only TCR beta chains were sequenced in this cohort, and the absence of alpha or paired-chain data limited detectable features. Broadly in line with IMGT annotations, most TCR beta V segments showed up in productive rearrangements about 87% or about 30% of the time in an earlier analysis of several hundred of the donors. A later analysis associated some 17,000 TCR beta sequences with specific HLA alleles at a false discovery rate of 0.05. A later analysis found that TCR association rates varied across HLA loci, with DRB1 alleles showing the most associated TCRs and HLA-C alleles the fewest. The authors suggested that the approach could potentially be generalized to other disease states and immunological phenotypes. Across donors, most TCR sequences were observed very rarely, whereas some public TCRs were present in many individuals. A later analysis found that most CMV-associated TCR beta chains appeared HLA-restricted, with HLA associations seemingly driven largely by CMV exposure. Correlated functional status among segregating V segments might be attributable to linkage disequilibrium, but an unknown experimental factor could not be ruled out. In vitro tests confirmed that a few of the cytomegalovirus-associated TCR beta chains recognize cytomegalovirus antigens. In a later analysis, HLA-associated TCR beta chains were found to be more clonally expanded and to have lower generation probabilities than equally common non-associated chains. V-gene and J-gene trimming of TCR beta chains was associated with a missense DCLRE1C variant in a later genetic analysis, and the association was replicated in an independent cohort. Some IMGT-functional V segments, including TRBV6-2 and TRBV6-3, could not be told apart with the 87-base-pair reads, so those segments were excluded.

The cohort was made up of approximately 670 healthy bone marrow donors. At the time of sampling, every cohort member was nominally healthy, though immune exposures that went unrecorded were likely present. The donor tested CMV seronegative, placing the donor among the 350 to 400 seronegative members of the cohort. A peripheral blood sample was provided by each donor, and peripheral blood mononuclear cells were used for TCR beta sequencing. The Qiagen DNeasy Blood Extraction Kit was used to extract genomic DNA from the blood cell samples. The CDR3 contains 16 residues, cysteine and phenylalanine counted. Here the CDR3 DNA is all that survives: 48 bases in frame from base 1. CDR1 SGHNT and CDR2 YYREEE are derived from the germline V gene (reference sequence). V trim: 1 base; J trim: 4 bases; unmatched bases: 5. Library preparation employed the immunoSEQ multiplex PCR assay. The multiplex PCR relied on a mix of 60 forward primers for TCR Vbeta segments and 13 reverse primers for TCR Jbeta segments. Amplification of the CDR3 region of rearranged TCR beta genes was performed with a multiplex PCR assay on genomic DNA. Amplified TCR beta libraries were sequenced as 87-base-pair reads on the Illumina HiSeq System. Turning to the authors' computational methods: A later analysis tallied around 80 million unique TCR beta chains across the 650 to 750 repertoires, and around 10 million of those chains were shared by two or more donors. Raw reads were error-corrected and collapsed into unique sequences by a nearest-neighbor algorithm in which closely related sequences were merged to remove PCR and sequencing errors. V, D and J gene segments were assigned by aligning CDR3 sequences to IMGT reference sequences. Each retained sequence needed at least a six-nucleotide match to both a V gene segment and a J gene segment. A rearrangement was called productive if the CDR3 had no stop codons and remained in frame with V and J, and every other rearrangement was called non-productive. Following IMGT convention, CDR3 was defined as the stretch from the second conserved V-encoded cysteine up to the conserved J-encoded phenylalanine. The earlier analysis of 587 of the donors excluded sequences that lacked an unambiguous match to a single V gene segment. In an earlier analysis of a few hundred of the donors, a V segment was called functional when productive rearrangements were above 56.7%, and segregating when the standard deviation between donors exceeded 5%. A statistical classification framework was built to diagnose cytomegalovirus status from the catalog of TCR beta chain sequences. A later analysis assigned V and J genes by comparing TCR nucleotide sequences with IMGT/GENE-DB human TR gene sequences. A later analysis assigned CDR3 sequences and most-parsimonious VDJ recombination scenarios with the TCRdist pipeline. In a later analysis, each TCR beta chain was defined by its CDR3 amino acid sequence together with its V-gene family, and reads lacking a unique V-gene family were excluded. As a way to deal with suspected cross-contamination and a sequencing artifact, a later analysis dropped 592 nucleotide sequences that were highly shared and had low generation probability. In a later analysis, a clonal expansion index was calculated for each public chain from normalized within-repertoire ranks of inferred template counts. Generation probabilities in a later analysis came from a VDJ recombination model fitted to out-of-frame rearrangements, and those results were checked against IGoR. In a later analysis, TCR-TCR, TCR-HLA and TCR-CMV co-occurrence was scored with hypergeometric tests, and a repertoire-size bias correction was applied to TCR pairs. False discovery rates were estimated in a later analysis by permuting HLA or CMV assignments 20 times. In a later analysis, co-occurring TCRs were grouped with DBSCAN, and TCRdist sequence similarity was added when clustering was performed within HLA-allele-positive subsets. Repertoires with fewer than 30,000 or more than 120,000 public chains were left out of co-occurrence clustering, as were five repertoires with anomalous nucleotide sharing. TCRdb retrieved this table from immuneACCESS and kept in-frame rearrangements only. Not all clones are present; in checked studies, unresolved V genes account for under half, and no reason is known for the remainder. The DNA was the basis for D and trimming; V, J and clone size are from that table. The sample table shows roughly 150,000 clones, and around 70% are seen once. Over 2% of the sample rests with the top ten.

With regard to this clone: The antigen it recognizes is unknown. No clone much larger than this one lies a single base away; base qualities are absent.

The receptor chain draws on TRBV5-4 and TRBJ2-1, and TRBD1 aligns with 10 junction nucleotides. This receptor was identified in a man aged 35 to 55 in good health and CMV-seronegative. The sequenced sample consisted of PBMCs. The CDR3 protein is CASSLIRDRGYNEQFF. The DNA sequence is TGTGCCAGCAGCTTGATCCGGGACAGGGGTTACAATGAGCAGTTCTTC. Outside the CDR3, residues come from the reference TRBV5-4 and TRBJ2-1 proteins, so the full variable domain is: ETGVTQSPTHLIKTRGQQVTLRCSSQSGHNTVSWYQQALGQGPQFIFQYYREEENGRGNFPPRFSGLQFPNYSSELNVNALELDDSALYLCASSLIRDRGYNEQFFGPGTRLTVL.